This is a list of T cell receptor beta chains from one sample in a study of identical twins. TCRdb fed the 5' RACE reads into MiXCR, producing one record per CDR3 protein. The profile covers 1.5 million to 2 million distinct CDR3 sequences, with under 35% appearing a single time and about 0.3% taken by the ten largest. Sample: cord blood. All receptors derive from a newborn girl in good health. Both conserved end residues are part of each CDR3. The D gene is left open where the match is weak. Clone size appears in some rows only: once, few, many, or a class for an expanded clone.

j_gene: TRBJ2-3
len: 15
abundance: -
d_gene: TRBD2
v_gene: TRBV5-8
CDR3nt: TGTGCCAGCAGCTTGGGAGCGGGGGCGGAAGATACGCAGTATTTT
CDR3aa: CASSLGAGAEDTQYF

j_gene: TRBJ2-2
len: 14
abundance: few
d_gene: -
v_gene: TRBV20-1
CDR3nt: TGCAGTGCTAGAGACACAGTGAACACCGGGGAGCTGTTTTTT
CDR3aa: CSARDTVNTGELFF

j_gene: TRBJ2-3
len: 14
abundance: few
d_gene: TRBD1
v_gene: TRBV28
CDR3nt: TGTGCCAGTCAGCCGGGACAGGGCACAGATACGCAGTATTTT
CDR3aa: CASQPGQGTDTQYF

j_gene: TRBJ2-3
len: 15
abundance: few
d_gene: TRBD1
v_gene: TRBV24-1
CDR3nt: TGTGCCACCAGTGATGACAGGGGGCGCATAGATACGCAGTATTTT
CDR3aa: CATSDDRGRIDTQYF

j_gene: TRBJ2-3
len: 18
abundance: -
d_gene: -
v_gene: TRBV12-3/TRBV12-4
CDR3nt: TGTGCCAGCAGTTTATTTCGGGCAGAGGACTATACCACAGATACGCAGTATTTT
CDR3aa: CASSLFRAEDYTTDTQYF

j_gene: TRBJ1-5
len: 15
abundance: -
d_gene: TRBD1
v_gene: TRBV7-6
CDR3nt: TGTGCCAGCAGCTTAGTGACAGGGCCAAATCAGCCCCAGCATTTT
CDR3aa: CASSLVTGPNQPQHF

j_gene: TRBJ2-7
len: 15
abundance: -
d_gene: TRBD1
v_gene: TRBV5-1
CDR3nt: TGCGCCAGCAGTAGTTGGGGGACAGGGGCCTACGAGCAGTACTTC
CDR3aa: CASSSWGTGAYEQYF

j_gene: TRBJ2-3
len: 12
abundance: many
d_gene: -
v_gene: TRBV10-3
CDR3nt: TGTGCCATCATGGGGGGCACAGATACGCAGTATTTT
CDR3aa: CAIMGGTDTQYF

j_gene: TRBJ2-3
len: 8
abundance: few
d_gene: -
v_gene: TRBV11-2
CDR3nt: TGTGCCAGCAGCCCACGGTATTTT
CDR3aa: CASSPRYF

j_gene: TRBJ2-1
len: 19
abundance: -
d_gene: -
v_gene: TRBV20-1
CDR3nt: TGCAGTGCTAGAGACCGAAACTGGCGGGGCTGGAGCTCCTACGATGAGCAGTTCTTC
CDR3aa: CSARDRNWRGWSSYDEQFF

j_gene: TRBJ2-3
len: 13
abundance: few
d_gene: -
v_gene: TRBV24-1
CDR3nt: TGTGCCACCAGAAGGGGGGGCACAGATACGCAGTATTTT
CDR3aa: CATRRGGTDTQYF

j_gene: TRBJ2-7
len: 14
abundance: once
d_gene: TRBD1
v_gene: TRBV12-3/TRBV12-4
CDR3nt: TGTGCCACCAGAAACAGGGGCTCCTACAATGAGCAGTACTTC
CDR3aa: CATRNRGSYNEQYF

j_gene: TRBJ2-7
len: 14
abundance: -
d_gene: TRBD1
v_gene: TRBV28
CDR3nt: TGTGCCAGCAGTAACAGGGGTCGGGCCTACGAGCAGTACTTC
CDR3aa: CASSNRGRAYEQYF

j_gene: TRBJ2-7
len: 14
abundance: -
d_gene: -
v_gene: TRBV12-3/TRBV12-4
CDR3nt: TGTGCCAGCAGTTTTCAAGCGGCGATCTACGAGCAGTACTTC
CDR3aa: CASSFQAAIYEQYF

j_gene: TRBJ2-7
len: 15
abundance: -
d_gene: TRBD2
v_gene: TRBV9
CDR3nt: TGTGCCAGCAGCTCGACTAGCGGGCCCACCTACGAGCAGTACTTC
CDR3aa: CASSSTSGPTYEQYF

j_gene: TRBJ1-4
len: 18
abundance: few
d_gene: -
v_gene: TRBV28
CDR3nt: TGTGCCACCAGGCGGGGACCGGGGTTTCCCGCAACTAATGAAAAACTGTTTTTT
CDR3aa: CATRRGPGFPATNEKLFF

j_gene: TRBJ1-2
len: 13
abundance: many
d_gene: -
v_gene: TRBV5-1
CDR3nt: TGCGCCAGCAGCTTGGGAGGGAGAGATGGCTACACCTTC
CDR3aa: CASSLGGRDGYTF

j_gene: TRBJ2-7
len: 14
abundance: -
d_gene: -
v_gene: TRBV20-1
CDR3nt: TGCAGTGCTAGAGTGGAAGGGGGGTCCTACGAGCAGTACTTC
CDR3aa: CSARVEGGSYEQYF

j_gene: TRBJ2-1
len: 14
abundance: few
d_gene: TRBD1
v_gene: TRBV6-1
CDR3nt: TGTGCCAGCAGTGTACAGGGGGCTTTCAATGAGCAGTTCTTC
CDR3aa: CASSVQGAFNEQFF

j_gene: TRBJ1-1
len: 12
abundance: -
d_gene: -
v_gene: TRBV10-3
CDR3nt: TGTGCCATCTGTTCCCCCGCGGGGCGGACTTTCTTT
CDR3aa: CAICSPAGRTFF

j_gene: TRBJ2-7
len: 12
abundance: few
d_gene: -
v_gene: TRBV7-2
CDR3nt: TGTGCCAGCAGCTCCAGGGAACACGAGCAGTACTTC
CDR3aa: CASSSREHEQYF

j_gene: TRBJ2-7
len: 12
abundance: -
d_gene: -
v_gene: TRBV20-1
CDR3nt: TGCAGTGCTAAGGGGTACACCTACGAGCAGTACTTC
CDR3aa: CSAKGYTYEQYF

j_gene: TRBJ1-2
len: 17
abundance: -
d_gene: TRBD1
v_gene: TRBV5-1
CDR3nt: TGCGCCAGCAGCCCTCGACAGGGAGCCTTCCTCAACTATGGCTACACCTTC
CDR3aa: CASSPRQGAFLNYGYTF

j_gene: TRBJ2-3
len: 14
abundance: many
d_gene: -
v_gene: TRBV24-1
CDR3nt: TGTGCCACCAGTGACTCAGCTAGCACAGATACGCAGTATTTT
CDR3aa: CATSDSASTDTQYF

j_gene: TRBJ1-2
len: 15
abundance: -
d_gene: TRBD1
v_gene: TRBV4-2
CDR3nt: TGTGCCAGCAACCAAGCCCAGGGACAGCCCTATGGCTACACCTTC
CDR3aa: CASNQAQGQPYGYTF

j_gene: TRBJ2-3
len: 14
abundance: -
d_gene: TRBD2
v_gene: TRBV4-2
CDR3nt: TGTGCCAGCAGCCAAGGCGGGGGGGCAGATACGCAGTATTTT
CDR3aa: CASSQGGGADTQYF

j_gene: TRBJ2-3
len: 15
abundance: -
d_gene: TRBD2
v_gene: TRBV6-6
CDR3nt: TGTGCCAGCAGGCGACTAGCTTCGAGCACAGATACGCAGTATTTT
CDR3aa: CASRRLASSTDTQYF

j_gene: TRBJ1-1
len: 14
abundance: -
d_gene: -
v_gene: TRBV9
CDR3nt: TGTGCCAGCAGCGTAGCCCCGACAGTTGTTGAAGCTTTCTTT
CDR3aa: CASSVAPTVVEAFF

j_gene: TRBJ1-4
len: 15
abundance: few
d_gene: TRBD1
v_gene: TRBV5-1
CDR3nt: TGCGCCAGCAGCACCAGACAGGGGCGGGGTGAAAAACTGTTTTTT
CDR3aa: CASSTRQGRGEKLFF

j_gene: TRBJ2-7
len: 15
abundance: -
d_gene: -
v_gene: TRBV4-1
CDR3nt: TGCGCCAGCAGCCAAGAACCAGGGGTGTTCTACGAGCAGTACTTC
CDR3aa: CASSQEPGVFYEQYF

j_gene: TRBJ2-1
len: 15
abundance: -
d_gene: -
v_gene: TRBV10-3
CDR3nt: TGTGCCATCATGGGCAGGGCGGGGACCTACAATGAGCAGTTCTTC
CDR3aa: CAIMGRAGTYNEQFF

j_gene: TRBJ2-5
len: 15
abundance: -
d_gene: -
v_gene: TRBV28
CDR3nt: TGTGCCAGCAGTTTTCGGGTTAGCGCTTACAATGAGCAGTACTTC
CDR3aa: CASSFRVSAYNEQYF

j_gene: TRBJ2-1
len: 18
abundance: -
d_gene: TRBD2
v_gene: TRBV18
CDR3nt: TGTGCCAGCTCACCGTCCGCGGGAGCCCCTATCCTTAGCGATGAGCAGTTCTTC
CDR3aa: CASSPSAGAPILSDEQFF

j_gene: TRBJ1-4
len: 16
abundance: -
d_gene: TRBD1
v_gene: TRBV5-1
CDR3nt: TGCGCCAGCAGCTTGGGACAGGGGTTTGCTAATGAAAAACTGTTTTTT
CDR3aa: CASSLGQGFANEKLFF

j_gene: TRBJ1-4
len: 14
abundance: -
d_gene: -
v_gene: TRBV29-1
CDR3nt: TGCAGCGCGGACTTGGAGGGTAATAGGGAAAAACTGTTTTTT
CDR3aa: CSADLEGNREKLFF

j_gene: TRBJ1-2
len: 16
abundance: few
d_gene: -
v_gene: TRBV7-9
CDR3nt: TGTGCCAGCAGCTTAGAAGGGGCAGGCCGTAACTATGGCTACACCTTC
CDR3aa: CASSLEGAGRNYGYTF

j_gene: TRBJ1-5
len: 13
abundance: -
d_gene: -
v_gene: TRBV25-1
CDR3nt: TGTGCCAGCAGGTCGGGGAGAGGACAGCCCCAGCATTTT
CDR3aa: CASRSGRGQPQHF

j_gene: TRBJ1-1
len: 11
abundance: few
d_gene: TRBD1
v_gene: TRBV29-1
CDR3nt: TGCAGCGTCCACAGGGGGACTGAAGCTTTCTTT
CDR3aa: CSVHRGTEAFF

j_gene: TRBJ2-1
len: 18
abundance: few
d_gene: TRBD2
v_gene: TRBV7-9
CDR3nt: TGTGCCAGCAGCTTAGCCATAACACTAGCGGGAGGAACCAATGAGCAGTTCTTC
CDR3aa: CASSLAITLAGGTNEQFF

j_gene: TRBJ2-3
len: 15
abundance: many
d_gene: -
v_gene: TRBV7-2
CDR3nt: TGTGCCAGCAGCTTAGGGGGGGCCCCCACAGATACGCAGTATTTT
CDR3aa: CASSLGGAPTDTQYF

j_gene: TRBJ2-3
len: 15
abundance: few
d_gene: -
v_gene: TRBV7-2
CDR3nt: TGTGCCAGCAGTCCAAGGGCTAGGATGGCAGATACGCAGTATTTT
CDR3aa: CASSPRARMADTQYF

j_gene: TRBJ2-1
len: 12
abundance: few
d_gene: -
v_gene: TRBV20-1
CDR3nt: TGCAGTGCTAGACGATCCGGAGGTGAGCAGTTCTTC
CDR3aa: CSARRSGGEQFF

j_gene: TRBJ1-5
len: 15
abundance: few
d_gene: -
v_gene: TRBV6-6
CDR3nt: TGTGCCAGCAGTTACAGGGAGATGAGCAATCAGCCCCAGCATTTT
CDR3aa: CASSYREMSNQPQHF

j_gene: TRBJ2-4
len: 14
abundance: few
d_gene: TRBD1
v_gene: TRBV5-8
CDR3nt: TGTGCCAGCAGCCGGGACAGGGGGACAAACATTCAGTACTTC
CDR3aa: CASSRDRGTNIQYF